This T cell receptor beta chain is from a study of blood T cell repertoires in COVID-19. On the study more broadly: T cells, B-cell-depleted T cells, or PBMCs supplied cDNA or gDNA.

Followed longitudinally, the Seattle patients had been enrolled during active infection. Some clones are missing from TCRdb's copy, which holds only in-frame ones; the method was immunoSEQ multiplex PCR. The sample includes a few hundred thousand clones, nearly 90% of them seen just once. Sequencing used peripheral blood. The receptor was derived from a woman aged 55 to 70 with COVID-19, enrolled during active disease.

This CDR3 reads CASSFSSTNEKLFF. CDR3 bases: TGTGCCAGCAGCTTCAGTTCAACTAATGAAAAACTGTTTTTT. The chain is built from TRBV7-9 and TRBJ1-4; D gene unclear. Germline values: CDR1 SEHNR, CDR2 FQNEAQ (reference sequence). Deletions cut 3 bases from V and 0 bases from J, with 5 bases between. The CDR3 sequence is 14 residues long.